Presented here are 31 T cell receptor beta chains from one specimen sequenced in a study of shared clonotypes between healthy human individuals. Sequencing used immunoSEQ multiplex PCR; TCRdb keeps in-frame clones, though not all of them. The table includes more than 1 million clones, 75% to 80% detected once. Sequenced: memory CD4+ T cells from PBMCs. Noted subset: CD45RA-negative fraction. The receptors shown here come from a man aged 18 to 30 in good health. Some clones in this sample may be carry-over from other donors' samples.

The rearrangement links TRBV11-2 to TRBJ2-3, with 7 bases matching TRBD2. The CDR3 is made up of 17 amino acids. The ends lost 2 bases at V and 4 bases at J; junction bases unmatched: 12. Germline CDR1 and CDR2: SGHAT and FQNNGV. CDR3 DNA: TGTGCCAGCAGCTTACAATATTTGGGGAGCGGGGCAGATACGCAGTATTTT. Translated, it gives CASSLQYLGSGADTQYF. The whole variable domain, filled in from reference TRBV11-2 and TRBJ2-3, reads EAGVAQSPRYKIIEKRQSVAFWCNPISGHATLYWYQQILGQGPKLLIQFQNNGVVDDSQLPKDRFSAERLKGVDSTLKIQPAKLEDSAVYLCASSLQYLGSGADTQYFGPGTRLTVL.

This chain uses TRBV4-3 with TRBJ2-5, with no clear D. Germline CDR1 is LGHNA and CDR2 is YSLEER. Trimming took off 0 bases at V and 6 bases at J, with 20 bases between the two ends. This CDR3 contains 17 residues. CDR3 residues: CASSQDSSQLGLKTQYF. CDR3 DNA sequence: TGCGCCAGCAGCCAAGATTCCAGCCAATTAGGGCTGAAGACCCAGTACTTC.

V usage is TRBV2 and J usage is TRBJ2-2; no clear D gene. The CDR3 has 13 amino acids. From germline, CDR1 is SNHLY and CDR2 FYNNEI. Deletions cut 5 bases from V and 1 base from J, with 5 bases between. CDR3 sequence: CASSPKNTGELFF. The CDR3 nucleotides read TGTGCCAGCAGTCCAAAGAACACCGGGGAGCTGTTTTTT.

The rearrangement links TRBV6-1 to TRBJ2-7; perhaps D is TRBD1 or TRBD2 (5 bases each). V dropped 2 bases and J dropped 3 bases, with 11 bases sitting between them. Germline lookup yields CDR1 MNHNS and CDR2 SASEGT. The CDR3 totals 14 residues. Here the CDR3 DNA reads TGTGCCAGCAGTGAATATGGGACCGACTACGAGCAGTACTTC. Protein sequence: CASSEYGTDYEQYF.

This sequence joins TRBV4-3 and TRBJ2-3; 8 nucleotides align to TRBD2. Looked up from germline, CDR1 is LGHNA and CDR2 is YSLEER. The CDR3 consists of 15 residues. V lost 10 bases, J lost 4 bases, and 13 bases stayed unmatched. CDR3 nucleotide sequence: TGCGCCACCCTCCAAGGAGCGGGAGTTGCAGATACGCAGTATTTT. It encodes CATLQGAGVADTQYF.

The chain links TRBV4-2 to TRBJ1-5; D remains unclear. The length of the CDR3 is 15 residues. V lost 1 base and J lost 0, with 7 bases in between. CDR1 is LGHNA and CDR2 is YNFKEQ in the germline V gene. The CDR3 DNA follows: TGTGCCAGCAGCCAAGGACATAATAGCAATCAGCCCCAGCATTTT. As protein: CASSQGHNSNQPQHF.

V usage is TRBV5-1 and J usage is TRBJ1-1; D is ambiguous. V lost 3 bases to trimming and J lost 6 bases, with 6 bases between them. This CDR3 spans 11 amino acids. Germline V gives CDR1 SGHRS, CDR2 YFSETQ. As DNA, the CDR3 is TGCGCCAGCAGCTCGCGCTCTGAAGCTTTCTTT. It specifies CASSSRSEAFF.

The chain carries TRBV28 and TRBJ1-2; 10 nucleotides align to TRBD1. V dropped 4 bases and J dropped 3; count of bases not matched to a gene: 8. This CDR3 has 16 amino acids. Germline V gives CDR1 MDHEN, CDR2 SYDVKM. In DNA form, the CDR3 reads TGTGCCAGCAGTTCTTCCGGGACAGGGGCCCACTATGGCTACACCTTC. This sequence encodes CASSSSGTGAHYGYTF.

The V call is TRBV6-5, the J call TRBJ1-1; D uncertain. V shed 11 bases and J shed 4 bases, with 5 bases lying between them. This CDR3 has 9 residues. CDR1 MNHEY and CDR2 SVGAGI come from the germline V gene. The CDR3, as DNA: TGTGCCGTCGGCACTGAAGCTTTCTTT. Translated: CAVGTEAFF.

The chain couples TRBV6-1 to TRBJ2-7, with TRBD1 as a possible D gene (5 bases). This CDR3 region has 12 residues. Germline CDR1 is MNHNS and CDR2 is SASEGT. Trimming took off 6 bases at V and 3 bases at J, with 9 bases between the two ends. CDR3 amino acids: CASRTDYYEQYF. DNA for the CDR3: TGTGCCAGCAGGACAGATTACTACGAGCAGTACTTC.

The chain links TRBV7-9 to TRBJ1-5; 10 bases are shared with TRBD1. CDR1 and CDR2 (germline): SEHNR, FQNEAQ (reference sequence). The CDR3 sequence is 15 residues long. The junction had 4 bases not matched to a gene; V was cut back by 6 bases and J by 2 bases. CDR3 nucleotides: TGTGCCAGCAGATCCGGGACAGGGGGCAATCAGCCCCAGCATTTT. It encodes CASRSGTGGNQPQHF.

The chain is built from TRBV5-6 and TRBJ2-7; D is perhaps TRBD1 or TRBD2 (6 bases each). The CDR3 consists of 15 residues. Trimming stripped 0 bases from V and 4 bases from J, with 14 bases between. Germline V gene data show CDR1 as SGHDT and CDR2 as YYEEEE. The CDR3 nucleotides read TGTGCCAGCAGCTTGGGCGGGACAAAGGTATACGAGCAGTACTTC. Translating gives CASSLGGTKVYEQYF. Looking up the rest from reference TRBV5-6 and TRBJ2-7 gives the full variable domain: DAGVTQSPTHLIKTRGQQVTLRCSPKSGHDTVSWYQQALGQGPQFIFQYYEEEERQRGNFPDRFSGHQFPNYSSELNVNALLLGDSALYLCASSLGGTKVYEQYFGPGTRLTVT.

The chain has TRBV2 and TRBJ2-7; D remains ambiguous. Per the germline V gene, CDR1 is SNHLY and CDR2 is FYNNEI. Trimming pared 4 bases from V and 1 base from J, leaving 8 bases between. This CDR3 has 13 amino acids. In DNA form, the CDR3 reads TGTGCCAGCAGTGTCTCGGGTTCCTACGAGCAGTACTTC. This sequence encodes CASSVSGSYEQYF.

This chain joins TRBV28 and TRBJ1-1, with no clear D. There are 14 residues in the CDR3. Trimming shortened V by 6 bases and J by 4 bases, and 15 bases separated the two germline ends. The germline gives CDR1 MDHEN, CDR2 SYDVKM. Here the CDR3 reads CASSSPAAVTEAFF. The CDR3 bases are TGTGCCAGCAGCTCCCCCGCGGCCGTCACTGAAGCTTTCTTT.

V and J are TRBV5-1 and TRBJ2-1; D uncertain. Germline V gives CDR1 SGHRS, CDR2 YFSETQ. There are 16 residues in the CDR3. Trimming took 6 bases from V and 1 from J, leaving 17 bases between them. CDR3 sequence: CASTPRRASSYNEQFF. CDR3 sequence (DNA): TGCGCCAGCACCCCCAGGCGAGCGTCTTCCTACAATGAGCAGTTCTTC.

This chain links TRBV29-1 with TRBJ2-1; D is ambiguous. Germline loops: CDR1 SQVTM, CDR2 ANQGSEA. The CDR3 is 14 amino acids. Trimming shortened V by 0 bases and J by 3 bases, and 9 bases separated the two germline ends. The CDR3 sequence is CSVEEETHYNEQFF. In DNA form, the CDR3 reads TGCAGCGTTGAAGAAGAGACGCACTACAATGAGCAGTTCTTC.

This rearrangement joins TRBV5-1 to TRBJ2-7; D is uncertain. Between the trimmed V and J ends, which lost 0 bases and 3 bases, there was a span of 19 bases. The germline V gene has CDR1 SGHRS and CDR2 YFSETQ. The CDR3 is 17 amino acids. The chain's CDR3 is CASSLDARTPNHYEQYF. DNA for the CDR3: TGCGCCAGCAGCTTGGATGCTCGGACGCCGAATCACTACGAGCAGTACTTC.

This clone was seen a handful of times. J is TRBJ1-2 and V is TRBV6-6; maybe TRBD1 (5 bases). The CDR3 contains 14 residues. Trimming stripped 8 bases from V and 0 bases from J, with 13 bases between. The germline gives CDR1 MNHNY, CDR2 SVGAGI (reference sequence). The CDR3 loop is CASAQAPTNYGYTF. In DNA form, the CDR3 reads TGTGCCAGCGCACAGGCACCAACTAACTATGGCTACACCTTC.

This clone has only one observation. The chain links TRBV4-2 to TRBJ2-1; D is unclear. Between the trimmed V and J ends, which lost 2 bases and 8 bases, there was a span of 7 bases. The CDR3 loop spans 12 amino acids. Germline CDR1 LGHNA, CDR2 YNFKEQ. CDR3 protein: CASSQLGDEQFF. The CDR3 region has the DNA TGTGCCAGCAGCCAATTGGGCGATGAGCAGTTCTTC.

V is TRBV28 and J is TRBJ2-6, with D perhaps TRBD1 or TRBD2 (6 bases each). The germline CDR1 and CDR2 sequences are MDHEN and SYDVKM. This CDR3 spans 15 amino acids. V was shortened by 2 bases and J by 7 bases, with 12 bases between the two germline ends. This chain's CDR3 is CASSLGGRGANVLTF. In DNA, the CDR3 is TGTGCCAGCAGTTTAGGGGGGCGCGGCGCCAACGTCCTGACTTTC.

The chain employs TRBV28 and TRBJ2-1; the D gene is possibly TRBD1 (5 bases). The V gene lost 3 bases and the J gene lost 3 bases, with 9 bases spanning the gap. CDR1 MDHEN and CDR2 SYDVKM come from the germline V gene. This CDR3 spans 14 amino acids. The CDR3 DNA follows: TGTGCCAGCAGTTTTTGGGGCTACTACAATGAGCAGTTCTTC. This translates into CASSFWGYYNEQFF.

The J gene is TRBJ1-5, the V gene TRBV4-1, with D unclear. The V end was cut by 0 bases, the J end by 6 bases, with 9 bases between. The germline V gene encodes CDR1 MGHRA and CDR2 YSYEKL. The CDR3 length is 14 residues. The CDR3 DNA reads TGCGCCAGCAGCCAAGATGGGCGAGGTCAGCCCCAGCATTTT. It encodes CASSQDGRGQPQHF.

CDR3 sequence (DNA): TGCGCCAGCAGTCGGACAGAGTCTGGGGCCAACGTCCTGACTTTC. Protein product: CASSRTESGANVLTF. The J gene is TRBJ2-6, the V gene TRBV5-1; a weak D match, TRBD1 (6 bases). Per germline, CDR1 SGHRS and CDR2 YFSETQ. Trimming took 5 bases from V and 1 from J, leaving 10 bases between them. CDR3 length: 15 amino acids.

The genes are TRBV9 and TRBJ2-1; D uncertain. V was trimmed by 0 bases and J by 10 bases, leaving 14 bases between them. Germline V gene lookup returns CDR1 SGDLS and CDR2 YYNGEE. The CDR3 contains 14 residues. This CDR3 is CASSVDYSAAEQFF. DNA of the CDR3: TGTGCCAGCAGCGTAGACTACTCCGCAGCAGAGCAGTTCTTC.

This clone was found a few times. The same CDR3 arises from other DNA sequences in this sample as well. The chain combines TRBV9 with TRBJ1-1, with D perhaps matching TRBD1 (6 bases). Germline V gene lookup returns CDR1 SGDLS and CDR2 YYNGEE. Trimming removed 0 bases at V and 1 base at J, with 7 bases between. The CDR3 totals 14 residues. CDR3 DNA: TGTGCCAGCAGCGTAGAAGGGGGGAACACTGAAGCTTTCTTT. As protein: CASSVEGGNTEAFF.

The chain uses TRBV27 and TRBJ1-5, with 10 bases aligning to TRBD1. Germline values: CDR1 MNHEY, CDR2 SMNVEV (reference sequence). The CDR3 spans 15 residues. V was pared by 5 bases and J by 4 bases, with 5 bases of the junction left unmatched. In nucleotides, the CDR3 is TGTGCCAGCAGTATGGGACAGGGGTTTAATCAGCCCCAGCATTTT. As protein: CASSMGQGFNQPQHF.

This clone appeared many times. The chain combines TRBV15 with TRBJ2-1, with D unresolved. CDR3 length: 15 amino acids. Trimming removed 5 bases at V and 1 base at J, with 12 bases between. Germline loops: CDR1 LNHNV, CDR2 YYDKDF (reference sequence). This chain's CDR3 is CATSSRLPSYNEQFF. The CDR3 region has the DNA TGTGCCACCAGCTCCCGACTGCCTTCCTACAATGAGCAGTTCTTC.

V and J are TRBV15 and TRBJ1-4; TRBD1 matches at 7 bases. The J segment lost 8 bases and the V segment lost 0 bases, leaving 6 bases of the junction unmatched. The germline CDR1 and CDR2 sequences are LNHNV and YYDKDF (reference sequence). This CDR3 spans 15 amino acids. The CDR3 DNA is TGTGCCACCAGCAGAGAACCCAGGGGGATCGAAAAACTGTTTTTT. This gives the protein CATSREPRGIEKLFF.

The chain recombines TRBV7-8 with TRBJ2-1, with TRBD2 as a possible D gene (5 bases). Trimming stripped 10 bases from V and 7 bases from J, with 20 bases between. Germline CDR1 SGHVS, CDR2 FQNEAQ. The CDR3 runs to 14 residues. The CDR3: CATRRRRTTNEQFF. The CDR3 coding sequence is TGTGCCACCCGCAGACGGAGGACCACTAATGAGCAGTTCTTC.

At least ten counts were recorded for this clone. The J gene is TRBJ2-7, the V gene TRBV7-2, with 10 bases matching TRBD2. The CDR3 length is 15 residues. Trimming at V came to 2 bases and at J to 3 bases, leaving 4 bases not matched to a gene. Germline CDR1 reads SGHTA; CDR2 reads FQGNSA. The CDR3 nucleotides read TGTGCCAGCAGCTTAACTAGCGGGACGAACTACGAGCAGTACTTC. Amino acid sequence: CASSLTSGTNYEQYF. The full variable domain, its missing parts supplied by reference TRBV7-2 and TRBJ2-7, is GAGVSQSPSNKVTEKGKDVELRCDPISGHTALYWYRQSLGQGLEFLIYFQGNSAPDKSGLPSDRFSAERTGGSVSTLTIQRTQQEDSAVYLCASSLTSGTNYEQYFGPGTRLTVT.

This rearrangement joins TRBV7-2 to TRBJ1-3; possible D gene TRBD1, 5 bases. Germline V gives CDR1 SGHTA, CDR2 FQGNSA. The CDR3 consists of 16 residues. V was cut by 0 bases and J by 4 bases, with 13 bases left in between. The CDR3 DNA reads as TGTGCCAGCAGCTTAGCATCGACAGCGGGAGGAAACACCATATATTTT. This encodes CASSLASTAGGNTIYF.